A selection of T cell receptor beta chains follows, all from one sample in a study of blood T cell repertoires in COVID-19. The repertoire was sequenced with immunoSEQ multiplex PCR; TCRdb's copy has only in-frame clones and lacks some. The sample has some 41,000 clones, around 90% seen once; the top ten hold roughly 14%. The source material was peripheral blood. The receptors shown here come from a woman in her twenties or thirties in a cohort sampled during active COVID-19. Both conserved end residues are part of each CDR3. The order of the fields is D gene, clone size, J gene, V gene, CDR3 DNA, CDR3 protein. A D gene is named only where the DNA matches it firmly. The size of a clone is reported for some rows only, either as once, few or many, or as a class for expanded clones.

NA,NA,TRBJ1-5,TRBV21-1,TGTGCCAGCAGCAAATTACGACAGGGTCCTCCAAATCAGCCCCAGCATTTT,CASSKLRQGPPNQPQHF
NA,once,TRBJ2-2,TRBV28,TGTGCCAGCAGTTTGTCTATCCCCGGGGAGCTGTTTTTT,CASSLSIPGELFF
TRBD1,NA,TRBJ1-2,TRBV30,TGTGCCTGGACCCCTCCCGGGACAGGGATGGGAGGCTACACCTTC,CAWTPPGTGMGGYTF
TRBD1,NA,TRBJ2-1,TRBV10-3,TGTGCCATCAGTGTCGGGACAGGGGTACCACAACACAATGAGCAGTTCTTC,CAISVGTGVPQHNEQFF
NA,NA,TRBJ2-7,TRBV5-1,TGCGCCAGCAGCTTGGGCAGGGTAAACGAGCAGTACTTC,CASSLGRVNEQYF
NA,NA,TRBJ2-2,TRBV9,TGTGCCAGCAGGTCCGAAAGCGGCAACACCGGGGAGCTGTTTTTT,CASRSESGNTGELFF
NA,once,TRBJ1-6,TRBV10-3,TGTGCCATCAGGGCGCCTGGGTCGGGTTCACCCCTCCACTTT,CAIRAPGSGSPLHF
NA,NA,TRBJ1-3,TRBV7-9,TGTGCCATACGGGGGGGCAGAACGGTAGGAAACACCATATATTTT,CAIRGGRTVGNTIYF
NA,NA,TRBJ1-2,TRBV6-6,TGTGCCAGCAAACAGGGTTCTAACTATGGCTACACCTTC,CASKQGSNYGYTF
NA,NA,TRBJ2-2,TRBV19,TGTGCCAGTAGTATATCTGTCGCGAACACCGGGGAGCTGTTTTTT,CASSISVANTGELFF
NA,NA,TRBJ1-4,TRBV3-1/TRBV3-2,TGTGCCAGCCGATCCTTTAGGGGTGAAAAACTGTTTTTT,CASRSFRGEKLFF
TRBD2,NA,TRBJ2-5,TRBV9,TGTGCCAGCAGCGTAGGGACTAGCGGTTCCCAAGAGACCCAGTACTTC,CASSVGTSGSQETQYF
NA,NA,TRBJ2-1,TRBV19,TGTGCCAGTAGTCCCCAGGGACTTTACAATGAGCAGTTCTTC,CASSPQGLYNEQFF
TRBD2,NA,TRBJ2-1,TRBV19,TGTGCCAGTAGTATACTTGCGGGAGGGGGGAATGAGCAGTTCTTC,CASSILAGGGNEQFF
NA,NA,TRBJ1-2,TRBV5-6,TGTGCCAGCAGCTTGGAAGGGGGATGTTGCTACACCTTC,CASSLEGGCCYTF
NA,NA,TRBJ1-1,TRBV28,TGTGCCACAGGGTACACTGAAGCTTTCTTT,CATGYTEAFF
NA,NA,TRBJ1-1,TRBV3-1/TRBV3-2,TGTGCCAGCAGCCAAGAGTTAGTGAACACTGAAGCTTTCTTT,CASSQELVNTEAFF
TRBD1,NA,TRBJ2-7,TRBV9,TGTGCCAGCAGCGTAGGGGACAGGGGCTACGAGCAGTACTTC,CASSVGDRGYEQYF
NA,once,TRBJ1-6,TRBV4-3,TGCGCCAGCAGCCAAGCTCACCAGGCCGGGAGCTCCTATAATTCACCCCTCCACTTT,CASSQAHQAGSSYNSPLHF
NA,once,TRBJ1-2,TRBV5-1,TGCGCCAGCAGCCGGGAGCTATCTAATGGCTACACCTTC,CASSRELSNGYTF
NA,NA,TRBJ1-2,TRBV20-1,TGCAGTCGTCCAGAGAGGGATGGCTACACCTTC,CSRPERDGYTF
TRBD2,NA,TRBJ2-1,TRBV19,TGTGCCAGTAGTATATTGGGGTTAACTAGCGGGAGGAATACTGAGCAGTTCTTC,CASSILGLTSGRNTEQFF
NA,NA,TRBJ1-1,TRBV6-1,TGTGCCAGCAGTGGAATTGCACAGGGCCTTAACACTGAAGCTTTCTTT,CASSGIAQGLNTEAFF
NA,NA,TRBJ1-2,TRBV7-8,TGTGCCAGCAGCTTTTCACCGACAGGCTCTAGGGATGGCTACACCTTC,CASSFSPTGSRDGYTF